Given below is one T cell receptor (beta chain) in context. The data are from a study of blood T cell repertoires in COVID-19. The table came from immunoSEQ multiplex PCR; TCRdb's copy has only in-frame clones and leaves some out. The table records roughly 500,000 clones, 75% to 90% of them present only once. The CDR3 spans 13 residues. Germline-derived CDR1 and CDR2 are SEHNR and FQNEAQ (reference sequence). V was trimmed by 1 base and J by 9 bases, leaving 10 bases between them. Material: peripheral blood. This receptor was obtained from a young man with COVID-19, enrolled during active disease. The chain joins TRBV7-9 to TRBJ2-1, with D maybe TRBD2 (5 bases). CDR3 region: CASSLVGGGEQFF. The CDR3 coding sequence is TGTGCCAGCAGCTTAGTCGGAGGTGGTGAGCAGTTCTTC.